The 32 T cell receptor beta chains below were found in one sample sequenced in a study of cytotoxic CD8 clonotypes in ibrutinib-treated CLL. Assay used: immunoSEQ multiplex PCR; TCRdb lists only in-frame clones, some missing. The sample has about 39,000 clones, about two thirds seen once. Sequencing used PBMCs, obtained at disease progression, from a patient treated with ibrutinib. The receptors were sampled from a human donor with chronic lymphocytic leukemia.

The chain joins TRBV6-1 to TRBJ2-1, with D unclear. Germline V gene data show CDR1 as MNHNS and CDR2 as SASEGT. This CDR3 is 13 amino acids long. Deletions cut 0 bases from V and 12 bases from J, with 12 bases between. The CDR3 reads CASSEAHRKSQFF. CDR3 DNA: TGTGCCAGCAGTGAAGCGCATCGAAAATCGCAGTTCTTC.

The chain carries TRBV5-1 and TRBJ1-1, with D perhaps matching TRBD1 (6 bases). Germline CDR1 is SGHRS and CDR2 is YFSETQ. The CDR3 consists of 15 residues. Deletions cut 4 bases from V and 5 bases from J, with 18 bases between. The CDR3 sequence: CASSPADSLGTEAFF. The CDR3 coding sequence is TGCGCCAGCAGCCCAGCGGACAGTTTGGGGACTGAAGCTTTCTTT.

This clone appeared a few times. The chain uses TRBV9 and TRBJ1-1; D is uncertain. CDR1 and CDR2 from the germline V gene are SGDLS and YYNGEE. The CDR3 loop spans 14 amino acids. Trimming removed 4 bases at V and 2 bases at J, with 12 bases between. The CDR3 reads CASSPRESNTEAFF. In nucleotides, the CDR3 is TGTGCCAGCAGCCCCCGGGAGAGTAACACTGAAGCTTTCTTT.

In DNA form, the CDR3 reads TGTGCCAGCATCAATAAATGGGACAGGGCCGGCGAGCAGTACTTC. Encoded protein: CASINKWDRAGEQYF. The V and J genes are TRBV21-1 and TRBJ2-7; the table calls TRBD1, which could not be checked here. TRBV21-1 constitutes a pseudogene. The CDR3 is made up of 15 amino acids.

The DNA for the CDR3 is TGTGCCAGCAGCAGACTAGCGGGGAGCTCCTACAATGAGCAGTTCTTC. This translates into CASSRLAGSSYNEQFF. This rearrangement joins TRBV5-6 to TRBJ2-1; 11 bases fit TRBD2. After removal of 4 bases from V and 0 bases from J, the junction contained 3 bases not matched to a gene. The germline gives CDR1 SGHDT, CDR2 YYEEEE. The CDR3 contains 16 residues.

The gene calls are TRBV6-6 and TRBJ1-3; perhaps TRBD1 as D (6 bases). The CDR3 has 13 amino acids. V lost 6 bases, J lost 0 bases, and 6 bases lay in between. The V gene's germline CDR1 is MNHNY and CDR2 SVGAGI (reference sequence). The CDR3 region has the DNA TGTGCCAGCAGGGACAGCTCTGGAAACACCATATATTTT. This codes for CASRDSSGNTIYF.

This clone has only one observation. The chain employs TRBV28 and TRBJ2-1; D remains unclear. The V end lost 7 bases, the J end lost 0 bases, and 10 bases lay between the germline ends. This CDR3 is 14 amino acids long. From germline, CDR1 is MDHEN and CDR2 SYDVKM. The CDR3 loop reads CASKRFRSYNEQFF. The CDR3 nucleotides are TGTGCCAGCAAGCGTTTTCGCTCCTACAATGAGCAGTTCTTC.

V usage is TRBV5-6 and J usage is TRBJ2-6; TRBD1 agrees at 8 bases. Germline V gene data show CDR1 as SGHDT and CDR2 as YYEEEE. V gave up 1 base and J gave up 0 bases; unmatched junction bases: 6. The CDR3 runs to 18 residues. The CDR3 loop reads CASSLYGTGSSGANVLTF. DNA of the CDR3: TGTGCCAGCAGCTTGTATGGGACAGGCTCCTCTGGGGCCAACGTCCTGACTTTC.

The chain joins TRBV10-3 to TRBJ2-7; the match to TRBD1 covers 7 bases. V lost 3 bases, J lost 2 bases, and 1 base stayed unmatched. The CDR3 consists of 13 residues. Germline V gene sequence: CDR1 ENHRY, CDR2 SYGVKD. Here the CDR3 reads CAISEDRAYEQYF. The DNA of the CDR3 is TGTGCCATCAGTGAAGACAGGGCCTACGAGCAGTACTTC.

Only one count was recorded for this clone. This chain uses TRBV27 with TRBJ1-6; D unclear. The V gene's germline CDR1 is MNHEY and CDR2 SMNVEV (reference sequence). The length of the CDR3 is 15 residues. Trimming pared 6 bases from V and 10 bases from J, leaving 19 bases between. CDR3 loop: CASRPFEGLGSPLHF. CDR3 DNA: TGTGCCAGCAGGCCTTTTGAGGGTCTGGGGTCACCCCTCCACTTT.

The chain has TRBV13 and TRBJ2-7; D unclear. The CDR3 loop spans 14 amino acids. Germline V gene data show CDR1 as PRHDT and CDR2 as FYEKMQ (reference sequence). With 0 bases removed from V and 3 bases from J, the gap between germline ends came to 9 bases. In nucleotides, the CDR3 is TGTGCCAGCAGCTTAGGGGGCAGTTACTACGAGCAGTACTTC. Translating gives CASSLGGSYYEQYF.

The genes are TRBV9 and TRBJ2-3; 8 nucleotides line up with TRBD2. The CDR3 has 19 residues. Trimming removed 3 bases from V and 1 base from J; junction bases left unmatched: 16. Germline CDR1 SGDLS, CDR2 YYNGEE. CDR3 DNA: TGTGCCAGCAGCGGAGCCCCGGGACTAGGACGATGGGGCACAGATACGCAGTATTTT. The encoded protein is CASSGAPGLGRWGTDTQYF.

This rearrangement joins TRBV9 to TRBJ2-7; D possibly matches TRBD1 or TRBD2 (5 bases each). Germline V CDR1 and CDR2: SGDLS, YYNGEE. The length of the CDR3 is 17 residues. Trimming shortened V by 2 bases and J by 6 bases, and 24 bases separated the two germline ends. CDR3: CASSVGAEGHLPREQYF. CDR3 bases: TGTGCCAGCAGCGTGGGCGCCGAGGGGCACCTTCCCCGCGAGCAGTACTTC.

The chain joins TRBV7-9 to TRBJ2-5; either TRBD1 or TRBD2 may supply D (5 bases each). The CDR3 sequence is 14 residues long. The germline V gene encodes CDR1 SEHNR and CDR2 FQNEAQ (reference sequence). The V and J ends lost 5 bases and 1 base respectively, with 11 bases between them. CDR3 amino acids: CASSPGTRQETQYF. The CDR3 DNA follows: TGTGCCAGCAGCCCGGGGACCCGCCAAGAGACCCAGTACTTC.

The genes are TRBV2 and TRBJ1-5; D is ambiguous. CDR1 SNHLY and CDR2 FYNNEI come from the germline V gene. V lost 6 bases to trimming and J lost 2 bases, with 8 bases between them. The CDR3 spans 13 residues. The CDR3 DNA is TGTGCCAGCAGGGGGTGGGGCAATCAGCCCCAGCATTTT. Its translation is CASRGWGNQPQHF.

The V and J genes are TRBV11-2 and TRBJ2-2; no reliable D call. The CDR3 length is 14 residues. V lost 2 bases and J 6 bases, leaving 10 bases between the germline ends. CDR1 and CDR2 (germline): SGHAT, FQNNGV. CDR3 DNA: TGTGCCAGCAGCTTAATGGCCGGCTCCGGGGAGCTGTTTTTT. Translating it yields CASSLMAGSGELFF.

This clone was seen a single time. The chain uses TRBV19 and TRBJ2-1, with TRBD1 matching over 8 bases. The V gene's germline CDR1 is LNHDA and CDR2 SQIVND (reference sequence). V trimming: 5 bases; J trimming: 6 bases; junction bases outside the gene matches: 6. CDR3 size: 14 residues. The CDR3, as DNA: TGTGCCAGTAGTCAGGACAGGGAGGTCAATGAGCAGTTCTTC. Protein product: CASSQDREVNEQFF.

The chain carries TRBV6-1 and TRBJ1-5, with D unresolved. CDR1 and CDR2 from the germline V gene are MNHNS and SASEGT. V lost 3 bases and J 7 bases, leaving 10 bases between the germline ends. The CDR3 consists of 13 residues. As DNA, the CDR3 is TGTGCCAGCAGTGAGAGGGTGCCCCAGCCCCAGCATTTT. The encoded protein is CASSERVPQPQHF.

The sample holds one count of this clone. This chain connects TRBV10-1 to TRBJ1-2, with D hard to call. Germline V gene data show CDR1 as WNHNN and CDR2 as SYGVQD (reference sequence). Trimming left V 0 bases short and J 3 bases short, with 11 bases between. The CDR3 spans 15 residues. The CDR3 spells CASSESRRRHYGYTF. Written as DNA, the CDR3 is TGCGCCAGCAGTGAGTCCCGACGGAGACACTATGGCTACACCTTC.

The chain carries TRBV28 and TRBJ2-7; D possibly corresponds to TRBD2 (5 bases). Germline V gene sequence: CDR1 MDHEN, CDR2 SYDVKM. The CDR3 has 14 amino acids. V lost 5 bases and J 0 bases, leaving 11 bases between the germline ends. CDR3 DNA sequence: TGTGCCAGCAGTCGCCGGGGAAGCTCCTACGAGCAGTACTTC. Protein product: CASSRRGSSYEQYF. Together with reference TRBV28 and TRBJ2-7, the CDR3 gives the full variable domain: DVKVTQSSRYLVKRTGEKVFLECVQDMDHENMFWYRQDPGLGLRLIYFSYDVKMKEKGDIPEGYSVSREKKERFSLILESASTNQTSMYLCASSRRGSSYEQYFGPGTRLTVT.

The chain couples TRBV6-1 to TRBJ1-4, with 8 bases matching TRBD1. Germline-derived CDR1 and CDR2 are MNHNS and SASEGT. This CDR3 contains 18 residues. Losses at the gene ends were 2 bases for V and 3 bases for J; bases not matched to a gene: 11. The CDR3 loop reads CASSERPPNRGSNEKLFF. CDR3 in DNA: TGTGCCAGCAGTGAAAGGCCCCCTAACAGGGGGTCTAATGAAAAACTGTTTTTT.

This clone was seen a handful of times. This chain connects TRBV6-1 to TRBJ1-4; D gene ambiguous. The CDR3 runs to 13 residues. Trimming cost V 7 bases and J 4 bases, with 10 bases left between them. CDR1 is MNHNS and CDR2 is SASEGT in the germline V gene. CDR3: CASNRQVNEKLFF. CDR3 bases: TGTGCCAGCAATCGACAAGTTAATGAAAAACTGTTTTTT.

There are a few counts of this clone. The chain uses TRBV27 and TRBJ1-5; D is perhaps TRBD1 (6 bases). The CDR3 is made up of 12 amino acids. Germline V gene sequence: CDR1 MNHEY, CDR2 SMNVEV (reference sequence). Trimming stripped 6 bases from V and 7 bases from J, with 10 bases between. The CDR3 region has the DNA TGTGCCAGCAGGGATAGGGGGCAGCCCCAGCATTTT. Translated, it gives CASRDRGQPQHF.

The rearrangement links TRBV10-1 to TRBJ1-1; possibly TRBD1 for D (6 bases). CDR1 is WNHNN, CDR2 SYGVQD, per germline (reference sequence). The CDR3 runs to 14 residues. V lost 4 bases and J 6 bases, leaving 15 bases between the germline ends. For the CDR3, the DNA is TGCGCCAGCAGTGGGACGACAGGAGGGGCTGAAGCTTTCTTT. This codes for CASSGTTGGAEAFF.

This rearrangement joins TRBV6-6 to TRBJ2-5; either TRBD1 or TRBD2 may supply D (5 bases each). The CDR3 consists of 14 residues. Trimming cost V 5 bases and J 1 base, with 11 bases left between them. Germline V gene lookup returns CDR1 MNHNY and CDR2 SVGAGI (reference sequence). As DNA, the CDR3 is TGTGCCAGCAGTGTTGGGGGAATCCAAGAGACCCAGTACTTC. Its translation: CASSVGGIQETQYF.

This clone was counted a few times. The chain carries TRBV5-1 and TRBJ2-1, with D possibly matching TRBD1 (6 bases). CDR3 length: 13 amino acids. The germline V and J ends were trimmed by 4 bases and 7 bases, with 12 bases remaining between them. CDR1 and CDR2 from the germline V gene are SGHRS and YFSETQ. The CDR3 DNA sequence: TGCGCCAGCAGCCCCAAAACAGGGAATGAGCAGTTCTTC. Translating it yields CASSPKTGNEQFF.

The genes are TRBV6-1 and TRBJ1-1, with D unresolved. V was shortened by 2 bases and J by 6 bases, with 13 bases between the two germline ends. The CDR3 length is 14 residues. The V gene's germline CDR1 is MNHNS and CDR2 SASEGT. The CDR3, as DNA: TGTGCCAGCAGTGAATTAGGTAGTCTGGCTGAAGCTTTCTTT. Translation gives CASSELGSLAEAFF.

The CDR3 coding sequence is TGTGCCAGCAGCCCCGTAGGGACAGGACCGTACTTC. Its protein is CASSPVGTGPYF. J is TRBJ2-4 and V is TRBV7-9; 8 positions agree with TRBD1. V gave up 5 bases and J gave up 15 bases; unmatched junction bases: 9. The CDR3 is 12 amino acids. The germline V gene encodes CDR1 SEHNR and CDR2 FQNEAQ (reference sequence). Full variable domain (outside the CDR3, taken from reference TRBV7-9 and TRBJ2-4): DTGVSQNPRHKITKRGQNVTFRCDPISEHNRLYWYRQTLGQGPEFLTYFQNEAQLEKSRLLSDRFSAERPKGSFSTLEIQRTEQGDSAMYLCASSPVGTGPYFGAGTRLSVL.

This chain links TRBV19 with TRBJ2-1; 8 nucleotides agree with TRBD2. CDR1 and CDR2 from the germline V gene are LNHDA and SQIVND (reference sequence). The CDR3 extends over 21 amino acids. Unmatched junction bases numbered 25, after V lost 5 bases and J lost 4 bases. Written as DNA, the CDR3 is TGTGCCAGTAGTGCCAAACACGGGGACGGGAGGGCTCCGGGTTTGTACAATGAGCAGTTCTTC. Its protein product is CASSAKHGDGRAPGLYNEQFF.

This clone has a single count. J is TRBJ1-1 and V is TRBV5-8; 12 bases agree with TRBD1. The ends lost 4 bases at V and 1 base at J; junction bases unmatched: 8. The CDR3 has 17 residues. The germline V gene encodes CDR1 SGHTS and CDR2 YDEGEE. The CDR3 DNA follows: TGTGCCAGCAGCCCCGGGACAGGGGGCCCTACGAACACTGAAGCTTTCTTT. Protein product: CASSPGTGGPTNTEAFF.

This clone was counted a single time. CDR3 nucleotides: TGCGCCAGCAGCGTGGGACAGGACCTCTCCTACGAGCAGTACTTC. This codes for CASSVGQDLSYEQYF. The chain recombines TRBV5-1 with TRBJ2-7; 8 bases agree with TRBD1. The CDR3 consists of 15 residues. V trimming: 4 bases; J trimming: 0 bases; junction bases outside the gene matches: 6. CDR1 SGHRS and CDR2 YFSETQ come from the germline V gene. Variable domain in full (rest from reference TRBV5-1 and TRBJ2-7): KAGVTQTPRYLIKTRGQQVTLSCSPISGHRSVSWYQQTPGQGLQFLFEYFSETQRNKGNFPGRFSGRQFSNSRSEMNVSTLELGDSALYLCASSVGQDLSYEQYFGPGTRLTVT.

V gene TRBV5-1 combines with J gene TRBJ2-1, with 11 nucleotides matching TRBD1. The CDR3 is 16 residues long. Unmatched junction bases numbered 8, after V lost 3 bases and J lost 6 bases. Germline CDR1 SGHRS, CDR2 YFSETQ. CDR3 protein: CASSSNGQGASNEQFF. The DNA for the CDR3 is TGCGCCAGCAGCTCGAACGGACAGGGGGCGAGCAATGAGCAGTTCTTC.